Listed below are T cell receptor beta chains from one sample, sequenced in a study of T cell responses to AZD1222 COVID-19 vaccine. Method: immunoSEQ multiplex PCR; TCRdb's copy keeps in-frame clones and lacks some. The sample carries about 140,000 clones, 80% to 95% recorded once. The sample here was peripheral blood, taken 28 days after the second AZD1222 dose. The receptors were gathered from an adult who received the AZD1222 COVID-19 vaccine. Each CDR3 is given with its conserved first and last residue. D genes are given only for firm matches. Rows give clone size only sometimes, using once, few, many, or a class for an expanded clone.

clone size	V gene	J gene	D gene	CDR3 DNA	CDR3 protein
.	TRBV7-7	TRBJ2-1	.	TGTGCTAGCAGCTTAGGTAGCCCTGTCTACAATGAGCAGTTCTTC	CASSLGSPVYNEQFF
.	TRBV11-2	TRBJ1-6	TRBD1	TGTGCCAGCAGCCCGGGACAGGTTAATTCACCCCTCCACTTT	CASSPGQVNSPLHF
.	TRBV7-9	TRBJ1-2	.	TGTGCCAGCAGCTCGGACAGCAACTCTAACTATGGCTACACCTTC	CASSSDSNSNYGYTF
.	TRBV30	TRBJ2-3	.	TGTGCCTGGAGTCCTGGGACACCTAGCACAGATACGCAGTATTTT	CAWSPGTPSTDTQYF
.	TRBV5-1	TRBJ2-5	.	TGCGCCAGCAGCCCGGACAGGGAGGGAGAGACCCAGTACTTC	CASSPDREGETQYF
.	TRBV3-1/TRBV3-2	TRBJ1-1	TRBD1	TGTGCCAGCAGCCAAAGGGACAGAGAAGCTTTCTTT	CASSQRDREAFF
.	TRBV7-9	TRBJ2-7	TRBD1	TGTGCCAGCAGCAGGGGAGAAGGACAGGGAGGTGGCGAGCAGTACTTC	CASSRGEGQGGGEQYF
.	TRBV6-5	TRBJ2-7	TRBD2	TGTGCCAGCAGTCTCCTGGGCGGGAGTAACGCCGAGCAGTACTTC	CASSLLGGSNAEQYF
once	TRBV3-1/TRBV3-2	TRBJ1-1	TRBD1	TGTGCCAGCAGACCGACAGGGGGCTTCGGTAGGGCCCGCCTTGAAGCTTTCTTT	CASRPTGGFGRARLEAFF
.	TRBV2	TRBJ2-3	TRBD2	TGTGCCAGCAGCGAGTCCCGACTAGCGGCCACAGATACGCAGTATTTT	CASSESRLAATDTQYF
.	TRBV4-2	TRBJ2-7	.	TGTGCCAGCAGCCAGAACCCCGGCTCCTACGAGCAGTACTTC	CASSQNPGSYEQYF
.	TRBV7-9	TRBJ1-2	.	TGTGCCAGCATCTCGATACGGGGTGGCTACACCTTC	CASISIRGGYTF
.	TRBV30	TRBJ2-7	.	TGTGCCTGGAGGACGAGGGAGCAGTACTTC	CAWRTREQYF
.	TRBV20-1	TRBJ2-7	.	TGCAGTGCTACCGACCCCTACGAGCAGTACTTC	CSATDPYEQYF
.	TRBV7-2	TRBJ2-7	TRBD1	TGTGCCAGCAGCTCCCGTACAGGGGGCGGTTACGAGCAGTACTTC	CASSSRTGGGYEQYF
once	TRBV3-1/TRBV3-2	TRBJ1-2	.	TGTGCCAGCAGCCCGGGACGGGTTCATGGCTACACCTTC	CASSPGRVHGYTF
.	TRBV3-1/TRBV3-2	TRBJ2-2	TRBD2	TGTGCCAGCAGCCCACGACGGGGGGACACCGGGGAGCTGTTTTTT	CASSPRRGDTGELFF
.	TRBV7-2	TRBJ2-1	TRBD2	TGTGCCAGCAGCCTTTTAGCGGGAGAGGTCGATGAGCAGTTCTTC	CASSLLAGEVDEQFF
.	TRBV29-1	TRBJ2-4	.	TGCAGCGTTGATCCTGGGGGGTCGGGAAACATTCAGTACTTC	CSVDPGGSGNIQYF
.	TRBV18	TRBJ2-7	.	TGTGCCAGCTCACCAACCCTGAAGCCGGGACTGCACTACGAGCAGTACTTC	CASSPTLKPGLHYEQYF
.	TRBV9	TRBJ2-7	.	TGTGCCAGCAGCGTAGAGGATAGCGGCAATTCCTACGAGCAGTACTTC	CASSVEDSGNSYEQYF
.	TRBV10-3	TRBJ2-7	TRBD2	TGTGCCATCAGGACGGGACTAGCGGAGACCTACGAGCAGTACTTC	CAIRTGLAETYEQYF
.	TRBV7-2	TRBJ2-1	.	TGTGCCAGCAGCTTAGCTGGTACAGCCTACAATGAGCAGTTCTTC	CASSLAGTAYNEQFF
.	TRBV5-1	TRBJ1-4	.	TGCGCCAGCAGCTTGGGCCTGTCGAATGAAAAACTGTTTTTT	CASSLGLSNEKLFF
.	TRBV6-6	TRBJ1-2	.	TGTGCCATTCAGGACCCCTATGGCTACACCTTC	CAIQDPYGYTF
.	TRBV2	TRBJ1-2	.	TGTGCCAGCAGTGAAGCAGGAGGCTCTTTTGGGTATGGCTACACCTTC	CASSEAGGSFGYGYTF
.	TRBV4-3	TRBJ1-2	.	TGCGCCAGCAGCCAAGATCTAGGGGGAGGCTACACCTTC	CASSQDLGGGYTF
.	TRBV28	TRBJ2-5	.	TGTGCCAGCAGTTTATTCATCTGGGTCCGGGCTCGGCTTAATGAAGAGACCCAGTACTTC	CASSLFIWVRARLNEETQYF
.	TRBV7-2	TRBJ1-2	TRBD1	TGTGCCAGCAGCCCACAGGGGGCAGAGGGCTACACCTTC	CASSPQGAEGYTF
once	TRBV20-1	TRBJ1-5	TRBD1	TGCAGTGCTAGTGACAGGGGCAATCAGCCCCAGCATTTT	CSASDRGNQPQHF
.	TRBV2	TRBJ2-5	TRBD2	TGTGCCAGCAGTGTTAGCGGGGGGGAGACCCAGTACTTC	CASSVSGGETQYF
.	TRBV5-6	TRBJ1-2	.	TGTGCCAGCAGCTTGGCCTCGACTCACCCCAACTATGGCTACACCTTC	CASSLASTHPNYGYTF
.	TRBV28	TRBJ1-5	TRBD1	TGTGCCGTAACAGGGGGCGCGAATCAGCCCCAGCATTTT	CAVTGGANQPQHF
.	TRBV2	TRBJ2-6	TRBD1	TGTGCCAGCGGCGGGACAGGGGTAACCGGGGCCAACGTCCTGACTTTC	CASGGTGVTGANVLTF
.	TRBV28	TRBJ2-7	.	TGTGCCAGCAGTCGATCCGGGACACGGACCTACGAGCAGTACTTC	CASSRSGTRTYEQYF
.	TRBV6-6	TRBJ1-5	.	TGTGCCAGCCGGACAGAGGGGAGCAATCAGCCCCAGCATTTT	CASRTEGSNQPQHF
.	TRBV6-6	TRBJ1-5	.	TGTGCCAGCAACGTCGCAGGGGAATATCAGCCCCAGCATTTT	CASNVAGEYQPQHF
once	TRBV2	TRBJ1-2	TRBD1	TGTGCCAGCAGGGAACAGGGGGCTAACTATGGCTACACCTTC	CASREQGANYGYTF
.	TRBV11-2	TRBJ1-3	.	TGTGCCAGCAGCCCCGGCCGCCAGGGGAGCCACACCATATATTTT	CASSPGRQGSHTIYF
.	TRBV7-2	TRBJ1-5	.	TGTGCCAGCAGCTTAGGTTTGATCCGCAGCAATCAGCCCCAGCATTTT	CASSLGLIRSNQPQHF
.	TRBV6-5	TRBJ1-4	.	TGTGCCAGCACCAAGGAGGCAACTAATGAAAAACTGTTTTTT	CASTKEATNEKLFF
.	TRBV7-9	TRBJ2-1	TRBD2	TGTGCCAGCAGCCTGCTAGCGGGAGGTTACAATGAGCAGTTCTTC	CASSLLAGGYNEQFF
once	TRBV11-2	TRBJ2-2	.	TGTGCCAGCTCCGCGCAACTAGGGAGTACCGGGGAGCTGTTTTTT	CASSAQLGSTGELFF
once	TRBV27	TRBJ2-1	TRBD2	TGTGCCAGCAGTTGGCCCGCAAGCGGGAGGGCGAAGGACAATGAGCAGTTCTTC	CASSWPASGRAKDNEQFF
.	TRBV29-1	TRBJ2-3	TRBD2	TGCAGCGGAGAGAGTAGGGAGGGAAGCACAGATACGCAGTATTTT	CSGESREGSTDTQYF
.	TRBV7-9	TRBJ1-3	.	TGTGCCAGCAGCTTTCCCTGGGGGGGTAGTGGAAACACCATATATTTT	CASSFPWGGSGNTIYF
.	TRBV13	TRBJ1-1	.	TGTGCCAGCAGCCAAAGGCCCCTTGATGAAGCTTTCTTT	CASSQRPLDEAFF
.	TRBV2	TRBJ2-2	.	TGTGCCAGCGGTCCCGGGCCGAGGCAGGAGCTGTTTTTT	CASGPGPRQELFF
once	TRBV25-1	TRBJ1-6	.	TGTGCCAGCAGTCCTACCGGCGGCATTTATAATTCACCCCTCCACTTT	CASSPTGGIYNSPLHF
.	TRBV19	TRBJ1-3	.	TGTGCCAGTAGTGAAACGGGCGCGGGAGGAAACACCATATATTTT	CASSETGAGGNTIYF
.	TRBV10-3	TRBJ1-1	TRBD1	TGTGCCATCAGTGACCGGGACAGTTGGGCTGAAGCTTTCTTT	CAISDRDSWAEAFF
.	TRBV27	TRBJ2-3	.	TGTGCCAGCAGTTTATTCCCCCCCCTAGGAATAAGCACAGATACGCAGTATTTT	CASSLFPPLGISTDTQYF
.	TRBV28	TRBJ2-2	.	TGTGCCAGCAGTCCGAATACCTGGACAGCGAACACCGGGGAGCTGTTTTTT	CASSPNTWTANTGELFF
.	TRBV28	TRBJ1-1	TRBD1	TGTGCCAGCAGTTTAGTGACAGGGAGCACTGAAGCTTTCTTT	CASSLVTGSTEAFF
.	TRBV24-1	TRBJ1-2	TRBD1	TGTGCCACCAGCGAGGGACAGTACTATGGCTACACCTTC	CATSEGQYYGYTF
once	TRBV6-2/TRBV6-3	TRBJ2-3	.	TGTGCCAGCACCCCGTTGTACACGGGTACGCAGTATTTT	CASTPLYTGTQYF
.	TRBV5-6	TRBJ1-5	.	TGTGCCAGCAGCTTGCCAGTTGGACCCCAGCATTTT	CASSLPVGPQHF
once	TRBV5-1	TRBJ2-4	.	TGCGCCAGCTCCGGGGGAAGAAGCGGAAACATTCAGTACTTC	CASSGGRSGNIQYF